This entry describes one T cell receptor (beta chain). Its antigen is not known. The sample comes from a study of T cells in Graves' hyperthyroidism and ophthalmopathy. Whole-study findings and limits: Model-based prediction identified ophthalmopathy a median around seven months prior to its onset. Classification by a 13 V-J model distinguished ophthalmopathy from stable hyperthyroidism.

RNA transcripts were the template for amplifying TCR beta CDR3 regions. The primer set for the first-round RT-PCR of the TCR CDR3 was HTBI. TCRdb independently ran MiXCR on the multiplex PCR reads; one entry per CDR3 protein. The table records a few hundred thousand distinct CDR3 sequences, more than 15% of them present only once. Fresh 10 ml peripheral blood yielded PBMCs. The CDR3 is 13 amino acids. The V end was cut by 3 bases, the J end by 4 bases, with 10 bases between. The germline CDR1 and CDR2 sequences are DFQATT and SNEGSKA (reference sequence). The source material was blood. The chain is built from TRBV20-1 and TRBJ1-3, with D unclear. This TCR was sampled from a woman aged 18-29 years with Graves' ophthalmopathy. The chain's CDR3 is CSASGGLGNTIYF. In DNA form, the CDR3 reads TGCAGTGCTAGTGGAGGATTGGGAAACACCATATATTTT.